These 4 T cell receptor beta chains originate from one sample sequenced in a study of T cell responses to AZD1222 COVID-19 vaccine. Profiling relied on immunoSEQ multiplex PCR, and the TCRdb table lists in-frame clones only, not all of them. This sample has approximately 150,000 clones, with 88% found just once. The sample here was peripheral blood, taken on day 0 of AZD1222 vaccination. All receptors derive from an adult in good health.

J is TRBJ2-1 and V is TRBV6-5; TRBD2 might be the D (5 bases). V lost 6 bases and J lost 3, with 12 bases in between. The CDR3 is 14 residues long. Looked up from germline, CDR1 is MNHEY and CDR2 is SVGAGI. The CDR3 DNA reads TGTGCCAGCAGCCGGAGAGGGAGCTACAATGAGCAGTTCTTC. This translates into CASSRRGSYNEQFF.

CDR3 coding DNA: TGTGCCAGCAGCCAATCCGGTGGGCTAGCGCGGGAGCAGTACTTC. It codes for CASSQSGGLAREQYF. The chain uses TRBV11-2 and TRBJ2-7; maybe TRBD2 (6 bases). Per the germline V gene, CDR1 is SGHAT and CDR2 is FQNNGV. V was cut by 5 bases and J by 7 bases, with 21 bases left in between. This CDR3 region has 15 residues.

The chain is built from TRBV7-2 and TRBJ2-1; D is uncertain. The V gene lost 1 base and the J gene lost 0 bases, with 13 bases spanning the gap. Germline V gives CDR1 SGHTA, CDR2 FQGNSA. CDR3 length equals 17 residues. For the CDR3, the DNA is TGTGCCAGCAGCTTAGGCGGCCTGCGGAGCTCCTACAATGAGCAGTTCTTC. Translation gives CASSLGGLRSSYNEQFF.

This chain connects TRBV6-2 or TRBV6-3 to TRBJ2-5; 8 nucleotides agree with TRBD2. Losses at the gene ends were 4 bases for V and 0 bases for J; bases not matched to a gene: 4. The V gene's germline CDR1 is MNHEY and CDR2 SVGEGT. This CDR3 is 15 amino acids long. The CDR3 nucleotides are TGTGCCAGCAGTTCGTTAGCGGGATACCAAGAGACCCAGTACTTC. This translates into CASSSLAGYQETQYF.